The 3 T cell receptor beta chains listed next were all sequenced from one sample in a study of blood T cell repertoires in COVID-19 (TCRdb year 2020). Libraries were made using the immunoSEQ multiplex PCR assay. What TCRdb holds here is the immuneACCESS table cut down to in-frame rearrangements. Part of the clones is not present; checked against another copy, under half of the missing clones reflect an unresolved V gene, and the others are unexplained. The sample table records about 300,000 clones; 70% to 90% of these occur just once. The ten largest clones represent around 6% of the sample. Sequencing was carried out using peripheral blood. These receptors were taken from a man younger than 30 who had recovered from COVID-19.

A single count supports this clone. J is TRBJ2-1 and V is TRBV6-2 or TRBV6-3, with a tentative D call TRBD1 (5 bases). CDR1 MNHEY and CDR2 SVGEGT come from the germline V gene. Trimming removed 5 bases from V and 4 bases from J, with 15 bases in between. This CDR3 contains 15 residues. The CDR3 sequence: CASSVRTIQYNEQFF. DNA for the CDR3: TGTGCCAGCAGTGTAAGGACAATACAGTACAATGAGCAGTTCTTC.

This chain connects TRBV10-3 to TRBJ2-1; unclear D gene. The CDR3 has 13 residues. The germline V and J ends were trimmed by 4 bases and 4 bases, with 8 bases remaining between them. Germline CDR1 reads ENHRY; CDR2 reads SYGVKD. CDR3 protein: CAISANSYNEQFF. Written as DNA, the CDR3 is TGTGCCATCAGTGCTAATTCATACAATGAGCAGTTCTTC.

The rearrangement uses TRBV27 and TRBJ2-1; 12 bases fit TRBD2. The J segment lost 9 bases and the V segment lost 3 bases, leaving 6 bases of the junction unmatched. There are 15 residues in the CDR3. Germline values: CDR1 MNHEY, CDR2 SMNVEV (reference sequence). CDR3 bases: TGTGCCAGCAGTTTTGGACTAGCGGGACCTACTGAGCAGTTCTTC. This translates into CASSFGLAGPTEQFF.